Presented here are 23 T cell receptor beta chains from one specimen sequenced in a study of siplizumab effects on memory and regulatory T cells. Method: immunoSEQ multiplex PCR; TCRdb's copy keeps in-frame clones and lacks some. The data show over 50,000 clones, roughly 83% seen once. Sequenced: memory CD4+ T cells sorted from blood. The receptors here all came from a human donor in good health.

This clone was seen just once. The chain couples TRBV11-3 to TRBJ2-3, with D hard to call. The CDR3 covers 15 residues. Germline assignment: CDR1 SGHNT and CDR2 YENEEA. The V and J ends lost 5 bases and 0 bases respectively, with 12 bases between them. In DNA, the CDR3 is TGTGCCAGCAGCCACGGCACGTATAGCACAGATACGCAGTATTTT. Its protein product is CASSHGTYSTDTQYF.

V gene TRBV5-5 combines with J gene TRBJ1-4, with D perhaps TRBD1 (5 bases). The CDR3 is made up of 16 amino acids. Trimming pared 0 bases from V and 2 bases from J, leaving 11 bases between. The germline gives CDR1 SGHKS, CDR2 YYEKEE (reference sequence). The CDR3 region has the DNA TGTGCCAGCAGCTTGGGGGAGGGGCCGACTAATGAAAAACTGTTTTTT. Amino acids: CASSLGEGPTNEKLFF. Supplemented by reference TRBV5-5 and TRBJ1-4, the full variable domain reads DAGVTQSPTHLIKTRGQQVTLRCSPISGHKSVSWYQQVLGQGPQFIFQYYEKEERGRGNFPDRFSARQFPNYSSELNVNALLLGDSALYLCASSLGEGPTNEKLFFGSGTQLSVL.

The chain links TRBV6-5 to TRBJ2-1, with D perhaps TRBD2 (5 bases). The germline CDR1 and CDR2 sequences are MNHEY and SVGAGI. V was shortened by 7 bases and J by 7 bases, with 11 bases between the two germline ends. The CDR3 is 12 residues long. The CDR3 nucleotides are TGTGCCAGCAAATCCCGGGGAAATGAGCAGTTCTTC. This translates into CASKSRGNEQFF.

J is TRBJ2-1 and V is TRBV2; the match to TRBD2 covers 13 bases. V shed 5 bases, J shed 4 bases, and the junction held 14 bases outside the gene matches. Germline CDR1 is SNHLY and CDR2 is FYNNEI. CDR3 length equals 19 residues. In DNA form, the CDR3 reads TGTGCCAGCAGTTATAGCACTAGCGGGAGGGCCCTCGATTACAATGAGCAGTTCTTC. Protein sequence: CASSYSTSGRALDYNEQFF.

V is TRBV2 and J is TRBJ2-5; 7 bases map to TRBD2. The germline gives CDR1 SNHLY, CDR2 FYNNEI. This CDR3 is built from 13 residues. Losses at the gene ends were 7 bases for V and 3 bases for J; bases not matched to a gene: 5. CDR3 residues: CASIPAGKETQYF. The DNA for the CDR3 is TGTGCCAGCATTCCAGCGGGGAAAGAGACCCAGTACTTC.

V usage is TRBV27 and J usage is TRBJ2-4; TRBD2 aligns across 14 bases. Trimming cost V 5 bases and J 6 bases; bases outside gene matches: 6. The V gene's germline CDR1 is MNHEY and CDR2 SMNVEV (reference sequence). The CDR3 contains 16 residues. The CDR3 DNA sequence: TGTGCCAGCAGTCTTCTGACTAGCGGGAGGGGAAACATTCAGTACTTC. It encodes CASSLLTSGRGNIQYF.

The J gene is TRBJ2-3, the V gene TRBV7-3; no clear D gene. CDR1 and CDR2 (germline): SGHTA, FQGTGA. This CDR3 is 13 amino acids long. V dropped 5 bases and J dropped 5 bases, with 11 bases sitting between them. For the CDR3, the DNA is TGTGCCAGCAGCCCACGGGCTAGAGATACGCAGTATTTT. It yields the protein CASSPRARDTQYF. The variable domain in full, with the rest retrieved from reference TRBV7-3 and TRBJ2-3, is GAGVSQTPSNKVTEKGKYVELRCDPISGHTALYWYRQSLGQGPEFLIYFQGTGAADDSGLPNDRFFAVRPEGSVSTLKIQRTERGDSAVYLCASSPRARDTQYFGPGTRLTVL.

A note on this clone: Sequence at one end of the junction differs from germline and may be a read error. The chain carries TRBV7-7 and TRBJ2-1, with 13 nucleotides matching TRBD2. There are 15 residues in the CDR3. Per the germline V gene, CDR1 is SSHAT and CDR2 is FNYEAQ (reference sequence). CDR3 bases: TGTGCTAGCAGCCCAGGGACTAGCGGGAACAATGAGCAGTTCTTC. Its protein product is CASSPGTSGNNEQFF.

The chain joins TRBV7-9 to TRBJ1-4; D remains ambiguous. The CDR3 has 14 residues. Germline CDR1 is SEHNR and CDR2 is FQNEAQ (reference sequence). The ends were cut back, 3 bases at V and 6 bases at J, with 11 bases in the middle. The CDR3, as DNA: TGTGCCAGCAGCTTGAGTAGGCTCGATGAAAAACTGTTTTTT. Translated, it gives CASSLSRLDEKLFF.

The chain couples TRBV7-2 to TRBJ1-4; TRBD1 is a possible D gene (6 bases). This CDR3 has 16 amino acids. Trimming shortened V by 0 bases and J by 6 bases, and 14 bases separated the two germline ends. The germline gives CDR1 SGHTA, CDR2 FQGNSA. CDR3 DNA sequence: TGTGCCAGCAGCTTAGCCCTTGGGGGGCATGATGAAAAACTGTTTTTT. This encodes CASSLALGGHDEKLFF.

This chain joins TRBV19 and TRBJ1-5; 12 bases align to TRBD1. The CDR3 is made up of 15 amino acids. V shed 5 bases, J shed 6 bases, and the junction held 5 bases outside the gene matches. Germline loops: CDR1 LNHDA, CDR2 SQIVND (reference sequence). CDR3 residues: CASSAGQGAGQPQHF. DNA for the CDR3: TGTGCCAGTAGTGCGGGACAGGGGGCAGGTCAGCCCCAGCATTTT.

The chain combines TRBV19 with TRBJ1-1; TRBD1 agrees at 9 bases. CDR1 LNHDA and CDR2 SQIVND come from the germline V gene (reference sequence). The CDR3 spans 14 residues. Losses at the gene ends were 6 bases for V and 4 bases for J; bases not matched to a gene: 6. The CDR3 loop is CASSSRTGATEAFF. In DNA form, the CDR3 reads TGTGCCAGTAGCTCCCGGACAGGGGCCACTGAAGCTTTCTTT.

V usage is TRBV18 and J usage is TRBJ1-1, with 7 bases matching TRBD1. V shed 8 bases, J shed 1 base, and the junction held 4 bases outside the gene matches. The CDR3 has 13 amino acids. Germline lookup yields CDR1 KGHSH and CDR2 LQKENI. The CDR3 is CASRQGGNTEAFF. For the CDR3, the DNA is TGTGCCAGCCGACAGGGAGGGAACACTGAAGCTTTCTTT.

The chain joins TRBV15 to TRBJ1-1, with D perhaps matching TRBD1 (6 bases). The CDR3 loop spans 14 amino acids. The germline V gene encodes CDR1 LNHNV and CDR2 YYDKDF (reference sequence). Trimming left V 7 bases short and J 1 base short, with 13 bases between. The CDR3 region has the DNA TGTGCCACCAAAACCGGGACACCGAACACTGAAGCTTTCTTT. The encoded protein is CATKTGTPNTEAFF.

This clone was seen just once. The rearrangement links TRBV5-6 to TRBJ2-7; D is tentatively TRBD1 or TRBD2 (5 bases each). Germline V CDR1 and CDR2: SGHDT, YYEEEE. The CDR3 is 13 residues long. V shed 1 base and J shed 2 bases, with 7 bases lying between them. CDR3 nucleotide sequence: TGTGCCAGCAGCTTGACGGGACCCTACGAGCAGTACTTC. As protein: CASSLTGPYEQYF. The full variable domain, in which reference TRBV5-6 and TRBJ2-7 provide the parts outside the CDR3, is DAGVTQSPTHLIKTRGQQVTLRCSPKSGHDTVSWYQQALGQGPQFIFQYYEEEERQRGNFPDRFSGHQFPNYSSELNVNALLLGDSALYLCASSLTGPYEQYFGPGTRLTVT.

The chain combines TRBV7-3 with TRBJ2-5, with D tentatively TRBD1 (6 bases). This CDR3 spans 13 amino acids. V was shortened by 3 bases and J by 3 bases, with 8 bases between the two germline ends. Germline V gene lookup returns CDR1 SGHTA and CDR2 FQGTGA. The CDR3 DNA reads TGTGCCAGCAGCTTTACAGGGAAAGAGACCCAGTACTTC. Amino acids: CASSFTGKETQYF.

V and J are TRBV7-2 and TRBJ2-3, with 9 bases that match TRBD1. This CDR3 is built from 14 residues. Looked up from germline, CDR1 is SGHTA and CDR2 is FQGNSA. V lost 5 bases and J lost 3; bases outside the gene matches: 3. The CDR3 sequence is CASSKQGATDTQYF. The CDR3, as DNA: TGTGCCAGCAGCAAACAGGGGGCGACAGATACGCAGTATTTT.

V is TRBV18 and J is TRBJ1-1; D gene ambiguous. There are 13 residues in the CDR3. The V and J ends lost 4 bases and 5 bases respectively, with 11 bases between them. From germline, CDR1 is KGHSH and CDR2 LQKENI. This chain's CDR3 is CASSLGWNTEAFF. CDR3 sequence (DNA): TGTGCCAGCTCACTAGGGTGGAATACTGAAGCTTTCTTT.

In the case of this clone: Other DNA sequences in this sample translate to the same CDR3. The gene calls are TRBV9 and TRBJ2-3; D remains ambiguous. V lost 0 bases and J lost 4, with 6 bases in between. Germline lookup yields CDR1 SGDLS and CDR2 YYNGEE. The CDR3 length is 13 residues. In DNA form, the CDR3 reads TGTGCCAGCAGCGTAGCCTCTCCAGATACGCAGTATTTT. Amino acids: CASSVASPDTQYF.

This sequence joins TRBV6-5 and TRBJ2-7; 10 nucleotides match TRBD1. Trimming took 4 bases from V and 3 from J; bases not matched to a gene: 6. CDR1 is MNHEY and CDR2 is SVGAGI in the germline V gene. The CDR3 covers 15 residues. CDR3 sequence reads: CASSSPGQGYYEQYF. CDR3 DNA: TGTGCCAGCAGTTCCCCGGGACAGGGGTACTACGAGCAGTACTTC.

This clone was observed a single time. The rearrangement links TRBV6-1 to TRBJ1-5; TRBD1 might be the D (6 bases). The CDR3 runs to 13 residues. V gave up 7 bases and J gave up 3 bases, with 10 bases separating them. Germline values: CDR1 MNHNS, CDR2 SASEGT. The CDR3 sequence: CASKGQFNQPQHF. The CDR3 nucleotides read TGTGCCAGCAAAGGACAGTTCAATCAGCCCCAGCATTTT.

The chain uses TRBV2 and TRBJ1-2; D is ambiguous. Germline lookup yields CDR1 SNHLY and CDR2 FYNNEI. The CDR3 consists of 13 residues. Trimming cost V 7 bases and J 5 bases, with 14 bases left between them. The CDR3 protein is CASTPVEDYGYTF. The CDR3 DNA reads TGTGCCAGCACCCCAGTCGAGGATTATGGCTACACCTTC.

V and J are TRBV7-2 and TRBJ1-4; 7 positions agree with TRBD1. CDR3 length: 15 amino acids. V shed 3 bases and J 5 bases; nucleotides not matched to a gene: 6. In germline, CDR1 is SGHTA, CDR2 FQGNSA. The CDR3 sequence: CASSFSTGLNEKLFF. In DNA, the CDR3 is TGTGCCAGCAGCTTCTCGACAGGGCTAAATGAAAAACTGTTTTTT.